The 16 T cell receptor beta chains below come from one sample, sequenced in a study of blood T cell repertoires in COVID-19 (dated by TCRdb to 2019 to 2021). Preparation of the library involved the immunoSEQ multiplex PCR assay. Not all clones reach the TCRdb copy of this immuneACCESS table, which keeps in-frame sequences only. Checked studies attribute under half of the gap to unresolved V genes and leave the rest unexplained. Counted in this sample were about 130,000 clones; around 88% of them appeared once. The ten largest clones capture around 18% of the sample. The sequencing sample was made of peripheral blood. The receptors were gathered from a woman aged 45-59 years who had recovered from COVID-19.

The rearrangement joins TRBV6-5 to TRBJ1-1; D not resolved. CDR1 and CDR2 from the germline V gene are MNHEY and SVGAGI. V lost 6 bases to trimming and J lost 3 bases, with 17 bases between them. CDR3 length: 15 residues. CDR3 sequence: CASRPPGVRYTEAFF. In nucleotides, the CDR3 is TGTGCCAGCAGACCGCCCGGGGTGAGGTACACTGAAGCTTTCTTT.

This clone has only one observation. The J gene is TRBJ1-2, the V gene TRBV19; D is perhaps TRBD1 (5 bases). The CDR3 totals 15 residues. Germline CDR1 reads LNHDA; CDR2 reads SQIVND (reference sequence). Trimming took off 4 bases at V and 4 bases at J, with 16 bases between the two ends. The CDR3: CASSKEGSDLYGYTF. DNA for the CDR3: TGTGCCAGTAGTAAGGAGGGGTCAGACCTCTATGGCTACACCTTC.

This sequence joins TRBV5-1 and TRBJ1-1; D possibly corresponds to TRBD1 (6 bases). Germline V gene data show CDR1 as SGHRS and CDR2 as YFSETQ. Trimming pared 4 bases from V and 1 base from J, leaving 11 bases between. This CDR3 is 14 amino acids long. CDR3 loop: CASSPRTENTEAFF. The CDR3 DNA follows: TGCGCCAGCAGCCCTCGGACAGAGAACACTGAAGCTTTCTTT.

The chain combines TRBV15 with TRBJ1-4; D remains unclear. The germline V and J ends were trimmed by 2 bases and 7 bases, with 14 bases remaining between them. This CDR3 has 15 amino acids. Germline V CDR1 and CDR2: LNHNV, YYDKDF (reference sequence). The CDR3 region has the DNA TGTGCCACCAGCAGATTTAAGGAGGTTGGTGAAAAACTGTTTTTT. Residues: CATSRFKEVGEKLFF. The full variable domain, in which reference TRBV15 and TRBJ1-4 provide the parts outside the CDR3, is DAMVIQNPRYQVTQFGKPVTLSCSQTLNHNVMYWYQQKSSQAPKLLFHYYDKDFNNEADTPDNFQSRRPNTSFCFLDIRSPGLGDTAMYLCATSRFKEVGEKLFFGSGTQLSVL.

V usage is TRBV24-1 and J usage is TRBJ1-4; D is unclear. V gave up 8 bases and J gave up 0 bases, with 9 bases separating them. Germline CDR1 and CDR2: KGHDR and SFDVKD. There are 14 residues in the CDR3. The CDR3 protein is CATIPGSTNEKLFF. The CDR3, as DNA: TGTGCCACCATCCCGGGATCAACTAATGAAAAACTGTTTTTT.

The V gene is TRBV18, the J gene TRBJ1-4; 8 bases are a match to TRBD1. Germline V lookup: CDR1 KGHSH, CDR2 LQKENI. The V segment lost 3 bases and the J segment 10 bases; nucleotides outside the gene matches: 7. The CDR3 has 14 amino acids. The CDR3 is CASSPDPDRGKLFF. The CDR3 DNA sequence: TGTGCCAGCTCACCGGACCCAGACAGGGGAAAACTGTTTTTT.

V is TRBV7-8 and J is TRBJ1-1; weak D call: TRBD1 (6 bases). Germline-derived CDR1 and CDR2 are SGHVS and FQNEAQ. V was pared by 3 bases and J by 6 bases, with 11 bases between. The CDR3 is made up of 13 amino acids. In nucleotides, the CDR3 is TGTGCCAGCAGCTTGGGACCAGGGGCTGAAGCTTTCTTT. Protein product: CASSLGPGAEAFF.

The CDR3 nucleotides read TGCAGCGCTACCGGGACAGGGGCCGGGGTTACGCAGTATTTT. This gives the protein CSATGTGAGVTQYF. This chain links TRBV29-1 with TRBJ2-3; 10 nucleotides agree with TRBD1. The CDR3 totals 14 residues. Germline V gene lookup returns CDR1 SQVTM and CDR2 ANQGSEA. With V trimmed by 7 bases and J by 8 bases, 12 bases remained unmatched.

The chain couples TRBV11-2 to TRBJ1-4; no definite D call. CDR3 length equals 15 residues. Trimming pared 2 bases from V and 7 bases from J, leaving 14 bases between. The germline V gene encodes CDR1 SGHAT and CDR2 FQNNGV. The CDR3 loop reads CASSLSGRAVEKLFF. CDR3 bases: TGTGCCAGCAGCTTAAGCGGGCGGGCGGTTGAAAAACTGTTTTTT.

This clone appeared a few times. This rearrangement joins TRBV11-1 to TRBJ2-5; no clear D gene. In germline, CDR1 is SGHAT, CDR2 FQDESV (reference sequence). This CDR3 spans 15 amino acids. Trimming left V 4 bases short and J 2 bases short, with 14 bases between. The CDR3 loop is CASSYGSLLQETQYF. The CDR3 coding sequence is TGTGCCAGCAGCTACGGGTCGTTACTTCAAGAGACCCAGTACTTC.

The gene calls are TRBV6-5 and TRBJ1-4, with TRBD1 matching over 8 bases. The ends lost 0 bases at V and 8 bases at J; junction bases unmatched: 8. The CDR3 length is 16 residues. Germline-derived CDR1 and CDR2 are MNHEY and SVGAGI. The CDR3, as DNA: TGTGCCAGCAGTTACTCGAGGACAGGGAGAAGGGAAAAACTGTTTTTT. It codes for CASSYSRTGRREKLFF.

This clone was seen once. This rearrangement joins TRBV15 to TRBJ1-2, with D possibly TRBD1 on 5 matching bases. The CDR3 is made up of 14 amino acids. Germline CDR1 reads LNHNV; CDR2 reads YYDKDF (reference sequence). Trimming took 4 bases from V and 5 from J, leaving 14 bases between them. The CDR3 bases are TGTGCCACCAGCACCGCAGGGATGGATTATGGCTACACCTTC. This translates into CATSTAGMDYGYTF.

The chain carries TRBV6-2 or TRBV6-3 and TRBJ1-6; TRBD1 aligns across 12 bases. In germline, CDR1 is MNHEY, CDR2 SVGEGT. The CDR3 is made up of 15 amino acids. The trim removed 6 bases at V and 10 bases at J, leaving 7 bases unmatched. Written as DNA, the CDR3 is TGTGCCAGCAGCCTCCGGGACAGGGGGCTGTCACCCCTCCACTTT. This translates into CASSLRDRGLSPLHF.

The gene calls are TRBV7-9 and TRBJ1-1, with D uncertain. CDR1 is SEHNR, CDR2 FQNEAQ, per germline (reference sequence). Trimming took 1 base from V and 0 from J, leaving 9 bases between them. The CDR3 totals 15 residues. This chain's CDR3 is CASSLGEGMNTEAFF. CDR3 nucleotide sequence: TGTGCCAGCAGCTTAGGGGAGGGTATGAACACTGAAGCTTTCTTT.

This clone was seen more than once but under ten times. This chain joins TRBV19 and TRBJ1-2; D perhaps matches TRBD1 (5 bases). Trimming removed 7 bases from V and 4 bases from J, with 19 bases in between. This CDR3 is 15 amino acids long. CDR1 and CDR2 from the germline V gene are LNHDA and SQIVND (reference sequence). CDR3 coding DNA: TGTGCCAGTACTCCACTCGACAGAAACGCCTATGGCTACACCTTC. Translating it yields CASTPLDRNAYGYTF. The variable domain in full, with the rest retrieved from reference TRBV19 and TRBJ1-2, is DGGITQSPKYLFRKEGQNVTLSCEQNLNHDAMYWYRQDPGQGLRLIYYSQIVNDFQKGDIAEGYSVSREKKESFPLTVTSAQKNPTAFYLCASTPLDRNAYGYTFGSGTRLTVV.

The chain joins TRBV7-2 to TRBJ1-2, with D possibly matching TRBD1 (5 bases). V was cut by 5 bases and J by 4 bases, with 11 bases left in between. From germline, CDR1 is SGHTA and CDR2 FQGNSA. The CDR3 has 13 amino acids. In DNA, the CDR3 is TGTGCCAGCAGCGTAACAGGTTCCTATGGCTACACCTTC. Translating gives CASSVTGSYGYTF.